A selection of T cell receptor beta chains follows, all from one sample in a study of CD8+ T cells in alopecia areata. Some clones are missing from TCRdb's copy, which holds only in-frame ones; the method was immunoSEQ multiplex PCR. The table includes 100,000 to 150,000 clones, roughly 57% detected once. The sample was CD4+ T cells sorted from blood, taken at week 4, from a patient treated with tofacitinib. The source is a human donor with alopecia areata. Both conserved end residues are part of each CDR3. Each record gives: V gene, J gene, D gene, clone size, CDR3 protein, CDR3 DNA. D genes are given only for firm matches. Rows give clone size only sometimes, using once, few, many, or a class for an expanded clone.

V: TRBV27; J: TRBJ1-1; D: TRBD1; size: few; CDR3: CASGERGRPEAFF; DNA: TGTGCCAGCGGGGAAAGGGGGCGGCCTGAAGCTTTCTTT
V: TRBV9; J: TRBJ2-3; D: -; size: few; CDR3: CASTPGWGGATDTQYF; DNA: TGTGCCAGCACCCCCGGCTGGGGGGGGGCCACAGATACGCAGTATTTT
V: TRBV6-1; J: TRBJ2-1; D: TRBD2; size: -; CDR3: CASRGDYNEQFF; DNA: TGTGCCAGCCGGGGGGATTACAATGAGCAGTTCTTC
V: TRBV11-2; J: TRBJ2-1; D: TRBD2; size: few; CDR3: CASSSRLAGIYNEQFF; DNA: TGTGCCAGCAGCTCGAGACTAGCGGGGATATACAATGAGCAGTTCTTC
V: TRBV30; J: TRBJ2-5; D: TRBD2; size: -; CDR3: CAWSVASGSRETQYF; DNA: TGTGCCTGGAGTGTAGCTAGCGGGAGCAGGGAGACCCAGTACTTC
V: TRBV5-1; J: TRBJ2-5; D: -; size: few; CDR3: CASSNRDQETQYF; DNA: TGCGCCAGCAGCAACCGGGACCAAGAGACCCAGTACTTC
V: TRBV6-5; J: TRBJ1-4; D: TRBD1; size: -; CDR3: CASSSTGDEKLFF; DNA: TGTGCCAGCAGTTCAACAGGGGATGAAAAACTGTTTTTT
V: TRBV5-1; J: TRBJ2-5; D: -; size: -; CDR3: CASSLAGAAQYF; DNA: TGCGCCAGCAGCTTGGCCGGCGCGGCCCAGTACTTC
V: TRBV18; J: TRBJ1-5; D: -; size: -; CDR3: CASSHSQYREPNQPQHF; DNA: TGTGCCAGCTCACACAGCCAGTACAGGGAGCCCAATCAGCCCCAGCATTTT
V: TRBV9; J: TRBJ2-7; D: TRBD2; size: -; CDR3: CASSEGLGSYEQYF; DNA: TGTGCCAGCAGCGAGGGACTAGGCTCCTACGAGCAGTACTTC
V: TRBV4-3; J: TRBJ1-2; D: TRBD1; size: -; CDR3: CASSQDRDYGYTF; DNA: TGCGCCAGCAGCCAGGACAGGGACTATGGCTACACCTTC
V: TRBV29-1; J: TRBJ2-7; D: TRBD1; size: -; CDR3: CSVAPPGGTNPYEQYF; DNA: TGCAGCGTTGCCCCGCCAGGGGGCACTAACCCCTACGAGCAGTACTTC
V: TRBV29-1; J: TRBJ2-7; D: -; size: -; CDR3: CSARRQGSYEQYF; DNA: TGCAGCGCAAGAAGGCAGGGGTCCTACGAGCAGTACTTC
V: TRBV7-2; J: TRBJ2-1; D: TRBD2; size: -; CDR3: CASSLGAGGDNEQFF; DNA: TGTGCCAGCAGCTTAGGTGCGGGGGGGGACAATGAGCAGTTCTTC
V: TRBV15; J: TRBJ2-5; D: TRBD2; size: -; CDR3: CATSRDPGLAGGGETQYF; DNA: TGTGCCACCAGCAGAGATCCCGGACTAGCGGGAGGTGGAGAGACCCAGTACTTC
V: TRBV5-6; J: TRBJ2-4; D: TRBD1; size: -; CDR3: CASSAGQGRGGQYF; DNA: TGTGCCAGCAGCGCAGGACAGGGTCGGGGAGGTCAGTACTTC
V: TRBV7-2; J: TRBJ1-2; D: -; size: few; CDR3: CASSLAHGANYGYTF; DNA: TGTGCCAGCAGCTTAGCCCACGGAGCTAACTATGGCTACACCTTC
V: TRBV7-2; J: TRBJ1-5; D: TRBD1; size: once; CDR3: CASSRSFGQGSNQPQHF; DNA: TGTGCCAGCAGCCGTTCTTTCGGACAGGGGTCCAATCAGCCCCAGCATTTT
V: TRBV5-6; J: TRBJ1-2; D: TRBD1; size: -; CDR3: CASSQGTAVVYGYTF; DNA: TGTGCCAGCAGCCAAGGGACAGCTGTCGTCTATGGCTACACCTTC
V: TRBV29-1; J: TRBJ2-7; D: TRBD1; size: few; CDR3: CSVVPGQGAYEQYF; DNA: TGCAGCGTTGTACCGGGACAGGGGGCCTACGAGCAGTACTTC
V: TRBV7-2; J: TRBJ2-1; D: -; size: -; CDR3: CASTFGGRYNEQFF; DNA: TGTGCCAGCACTTTTGGGGGGCGATACAATGAGCAGTTCTTC
V: TRBV2; J: TRBJ1-1; D: -; size: -; CDR3: CASSEVRGYAEAFF; DNA: TGTGCCAGCAGTGAAGTAAGGGGGTATGCTGAAGCTTTCTTT
V: TRBV2; J: TRBJ1-1; D: -; size: -; CDR3: CASSERTAGTEAFF; DNA: TGTGCCAGCAGTGAGAGGACGGCTGGCACTGAAGCTTTCTTT
V: TRBV28; J: TRBJ2-2; D: -; size: medium-sized; CDR3: CASSPQNTGELFF; DNA: TGTGCCAGCAGTCCTCAGAACACCGGGGAGCTGTTTTTT
V: TRBV19; J: TRBJ2-5; D: -; size: -; CDR3: CASSIKAETKQETQYF; DNA: TGTGCCAGTAGTATTAAGGCGGAGACCAAACAAGAGACCCAGTACTTC
V: TRBV30; J: TRBJ1-1; D: -; size: -; CDR3: CAWSQRRTFF; DNA: TGTGCCTGGAGTCAGCGGCGGACTTTCTTT
V: TRBV5-6; J: TRBJ2-7; D: -; size: medium-sized; CDR3: CASSLPGAQGYEQYF; DNA: TGTGCCAGCAGCTTACCGGGGGCGCAAGGATACGAGCAGTACTTC
V: TRBV29-1; J: TRBJ1-2; D: TRBD1; size: -; CDR3: CSVEDRGQGTANYGYTF; DNA: TGCAGCGTTGAAGATCGCGGACAGGGGACGGCTAACTATGGCTACACCTTC
V: TRBV7-2; J: TRBJ2-3; D: -; size: -; CDR3: CASSLVGGRSADTQYF; DNA: TGTGCCAGCAGCTTAGTTGGGGGCCGTTCGGCAGATACGCAGTATTTT
V: TRBV29-1; J: TRBJ2-3; D: -; size: -; CDR3: CSVAGVNTQYF; DNA: TGCAGCGTTGCGGGGGTAAATACGCAGTATTTT
V: TRBV10-2; J: TRBJ2-5; D: TRBD2; size: once; CDR3: CASSVTSAQETQYF; DNA: TGCGCCAGCAGTGTGACTAGCGCGCAAGAGACCCAGTACTTC
V: TRBV5-1; J: TRBJ2-5; D: TRBD2; size: -; CDR3: CASSLDGTSEETQYF; DNA: TGCGCCAGCAGCTTGGACGGGACTAGCGAAGAGACCCAGTACTTC
V: TRBV4-1; J: TRBJ2-7; D: -; size: few; CDR3: CASSQDLRAVYEQYF; DNA: TGCGCCAGCAGCCAAGATCTCCGGGCGGTCTACGAGCAGTACTTC
V: TRBV6-6; J: TRBJ1-2; D: TRBD1; size: -; CDR3: CASSTTTGGSPYGYTF; DNA: TGTGCCAGCAGTACAACCACAGGGGGGTCCCCCTATGGCTACACCTTC
V: TRBV20-1; J: TRBJ1-2; D: -; size: -; CDR3: CSASSDGYTF; DNA: TGCAGTGCCAGTTCGGATGGCTACACCTTC
V: TRBV30; J: TRBJ1-2; D: TRBD1; size: -; CDR3: CAWSPGGPRDYGYTF; DNA: TGTGCCTGGAGCCCAGGGGGCCCGAGGGACTATGGCTACACCTTC
V: TRBV27; J: TRBJ1-2; D: -; size: -; CDR3: CASSLSPGADGYTF; DNA: TGTGCCAGCAGTTTAAGTCCAGGGGCGGATGGCTACACCTTC
V: TRBV9; J: TRBJ2-3; D: -; size: few; CDR3: CASSPLSGSTDTQYF; DNA: TGTGCCAGCAGCCCCCTGTCCGGTAGCACAGATACGCAGTATTTT
V: TRBV5-6; J: TRBJ2-1; D: -; size: -; CDR3: CASSFTGRLNYNEQFF; DNA: TGTGCCAGCAGCTTTACGGGACGCCTAAATTACAATGAGCAGTTCTTC
V: TRBV7-2; J: TRBJ2-1; D: TRBD2; size: -; CDR3: CASSQGLVGSEQFF; DNA: TGTGCCAGCAGCCAAGGACTAGTCGGTAGTGAGCAGTTCTTC
V: TRBV7-3; J: TRBJ2-1; D: -; size: -; CDR3: CASSRPEGTNEQFF; DNA: TGTGCCAGCAGCCGACCCGAAGGCACCAATGAGCAGTTCTTC
V: TRBV10-3; J: TRBJ2-1; D: -; size: few; CDR3: CATAGMGRVVYNEQFF; DNA: TGTGCCACGGCAGGAATGGGTCGGGTCGTCTACAATGAGCAGTTCTTC
V: TRBV29-1; J: TRBJ2-2; D: TRBD1; size: -; CDR3: CSVRTGLNTGELFF; DNA: TGCAGCGTGAGGACAGGGCTGAACACCGGGGAGCTGTTTTTT
V: TRBV4-3; J: TRBJ1-5; D: -; size: -; CDR3: CASSQGTANQPQHF; DNA: TGCGCCAGCAGCCAAGGGACAGCCAATCAGCCCCAGCATTTT
V: TRBV29-1; J: TRBJ1-2; D: TRBD1; size: -; CDR3: CSVLGGTDGALNYGYTF; DNA: TGCAGCGTTTTGGGAGGGACAGACGGGGCCTTAAACTATGGCTACACCTTC
V: TRBV4-2; J: TRBJ2-6; D: -; size: -; CDR3: CASSQEVTGSSGANVLTF; DNA: TGTGCCAGCAGCCAAGAAGTGACAGGCAGCTCTGGGGCCAACGTCCTGACTTTC
V: TRBV5-1; J: TRBJ2-5; D: -; size: -; CDR3: CASSLEGRETQYF; DNA: TGCGCCAGCAGCTTGGAGGGGAGGGAGACCCAGTACTTC
V: TRBV5-6; J: TRBJ1-1; D: TRBD1; size: -; CDR3: CASSYRGQLNTEAFF; DNA: TGTGCCAGCAGCTATCGGGGACAGTTGAACACTGAAGCTTTCTTT
V: TRBV7-8; J: TRBJ2-7; D: -; size: once; CDR3: CASSTGLEWRDEQYF; DNA: TGTGCCAGCAGCACAGGACTCGAATGGAGGGACGAGCAGTACTTC
V: TRBV4-2; J: TRBJ2-1; D: -; size: -; CDR3: CASSQDRASSGLGDEQFF; DNA: TGTGCCAGCAGCCAAGATCGTGCTAGCTCGGGTTTAGGCGATGAGCAGTTCTTC
V: TRBV29-1; J: TRBJ2-5; D: -; size: -; CDR3: CSVEDPLLGTQYF; DNA: TGCAGCGTTGAAGATCCACTCCTGGGGACCCAGTACTTC
V: TRBV5-1; J: TRBJ1-1; D: -; size: -; CDR3: CASSLGMNTEAFF; DNA: TGCGCCAGCAGCTTAGGGATGAACACTGAAGCTTTCTTT